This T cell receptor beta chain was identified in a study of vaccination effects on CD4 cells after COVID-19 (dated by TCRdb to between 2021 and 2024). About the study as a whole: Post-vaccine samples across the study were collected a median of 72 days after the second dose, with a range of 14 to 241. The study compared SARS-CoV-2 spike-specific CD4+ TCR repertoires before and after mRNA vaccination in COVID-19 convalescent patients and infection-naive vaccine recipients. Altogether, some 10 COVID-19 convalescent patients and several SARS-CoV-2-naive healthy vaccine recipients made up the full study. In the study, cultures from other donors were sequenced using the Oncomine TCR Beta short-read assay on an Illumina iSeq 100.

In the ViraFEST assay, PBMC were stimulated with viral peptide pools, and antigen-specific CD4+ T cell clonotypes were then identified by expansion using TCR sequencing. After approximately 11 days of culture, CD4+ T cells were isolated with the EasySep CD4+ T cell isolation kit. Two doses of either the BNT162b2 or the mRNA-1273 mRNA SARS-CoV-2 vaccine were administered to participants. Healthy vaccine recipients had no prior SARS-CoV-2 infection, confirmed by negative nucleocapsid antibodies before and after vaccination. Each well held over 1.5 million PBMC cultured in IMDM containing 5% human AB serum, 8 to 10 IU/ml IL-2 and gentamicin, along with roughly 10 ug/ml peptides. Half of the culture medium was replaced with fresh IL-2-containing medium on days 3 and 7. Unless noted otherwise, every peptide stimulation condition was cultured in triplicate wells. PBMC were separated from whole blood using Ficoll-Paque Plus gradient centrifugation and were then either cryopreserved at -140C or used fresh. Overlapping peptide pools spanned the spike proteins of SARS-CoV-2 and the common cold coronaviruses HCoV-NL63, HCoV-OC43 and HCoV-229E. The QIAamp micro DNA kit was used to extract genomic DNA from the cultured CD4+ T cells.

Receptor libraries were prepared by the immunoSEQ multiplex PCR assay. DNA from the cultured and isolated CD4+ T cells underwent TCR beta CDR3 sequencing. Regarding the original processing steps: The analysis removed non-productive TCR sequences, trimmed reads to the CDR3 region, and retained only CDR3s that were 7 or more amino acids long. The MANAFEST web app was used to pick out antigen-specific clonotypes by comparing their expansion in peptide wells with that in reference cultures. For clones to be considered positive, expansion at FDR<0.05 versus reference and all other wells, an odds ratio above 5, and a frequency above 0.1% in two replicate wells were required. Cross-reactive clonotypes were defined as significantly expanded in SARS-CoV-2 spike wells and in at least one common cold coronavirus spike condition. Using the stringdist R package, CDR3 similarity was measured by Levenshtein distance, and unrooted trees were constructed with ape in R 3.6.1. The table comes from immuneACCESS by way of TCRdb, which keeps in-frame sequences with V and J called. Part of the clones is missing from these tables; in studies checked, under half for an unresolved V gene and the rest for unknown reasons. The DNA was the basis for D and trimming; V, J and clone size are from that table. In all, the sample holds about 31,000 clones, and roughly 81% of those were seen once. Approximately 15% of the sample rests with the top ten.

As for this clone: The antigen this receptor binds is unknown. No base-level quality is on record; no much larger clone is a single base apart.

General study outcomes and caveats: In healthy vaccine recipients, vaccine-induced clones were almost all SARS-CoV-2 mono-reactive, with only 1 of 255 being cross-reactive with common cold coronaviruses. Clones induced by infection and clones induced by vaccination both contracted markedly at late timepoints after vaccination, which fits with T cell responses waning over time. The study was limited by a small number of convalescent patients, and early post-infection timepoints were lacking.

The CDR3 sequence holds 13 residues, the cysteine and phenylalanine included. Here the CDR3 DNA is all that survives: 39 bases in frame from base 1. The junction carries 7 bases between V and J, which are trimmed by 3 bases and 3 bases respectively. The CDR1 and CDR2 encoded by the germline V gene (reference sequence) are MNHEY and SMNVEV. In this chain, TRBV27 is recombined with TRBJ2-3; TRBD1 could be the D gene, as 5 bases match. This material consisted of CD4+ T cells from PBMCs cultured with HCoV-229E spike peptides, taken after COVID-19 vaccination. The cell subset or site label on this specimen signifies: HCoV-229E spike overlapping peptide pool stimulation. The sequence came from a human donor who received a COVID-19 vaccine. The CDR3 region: CASSFQGTDTQYF. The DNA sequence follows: TGTGCCAGCAGTTTCCAGGGAACAGATACGCAGTATTTT.